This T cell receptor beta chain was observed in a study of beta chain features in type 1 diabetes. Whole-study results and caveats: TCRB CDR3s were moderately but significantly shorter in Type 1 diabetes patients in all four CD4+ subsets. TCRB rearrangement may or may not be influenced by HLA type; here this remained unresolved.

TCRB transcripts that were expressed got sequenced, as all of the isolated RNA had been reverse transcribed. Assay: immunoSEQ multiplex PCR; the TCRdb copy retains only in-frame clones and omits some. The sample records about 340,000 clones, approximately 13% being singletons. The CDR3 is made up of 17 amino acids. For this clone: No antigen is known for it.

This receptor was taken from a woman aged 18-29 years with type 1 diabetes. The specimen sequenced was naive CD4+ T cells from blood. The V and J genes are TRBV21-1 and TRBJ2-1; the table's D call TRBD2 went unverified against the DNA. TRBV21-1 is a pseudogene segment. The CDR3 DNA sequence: TGTGCCAGCACCTCCTGTTGGGGTCGGGAATCCTACAATGAGCAGTTCTTC. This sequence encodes CASTSCWGRESYNEQFF.